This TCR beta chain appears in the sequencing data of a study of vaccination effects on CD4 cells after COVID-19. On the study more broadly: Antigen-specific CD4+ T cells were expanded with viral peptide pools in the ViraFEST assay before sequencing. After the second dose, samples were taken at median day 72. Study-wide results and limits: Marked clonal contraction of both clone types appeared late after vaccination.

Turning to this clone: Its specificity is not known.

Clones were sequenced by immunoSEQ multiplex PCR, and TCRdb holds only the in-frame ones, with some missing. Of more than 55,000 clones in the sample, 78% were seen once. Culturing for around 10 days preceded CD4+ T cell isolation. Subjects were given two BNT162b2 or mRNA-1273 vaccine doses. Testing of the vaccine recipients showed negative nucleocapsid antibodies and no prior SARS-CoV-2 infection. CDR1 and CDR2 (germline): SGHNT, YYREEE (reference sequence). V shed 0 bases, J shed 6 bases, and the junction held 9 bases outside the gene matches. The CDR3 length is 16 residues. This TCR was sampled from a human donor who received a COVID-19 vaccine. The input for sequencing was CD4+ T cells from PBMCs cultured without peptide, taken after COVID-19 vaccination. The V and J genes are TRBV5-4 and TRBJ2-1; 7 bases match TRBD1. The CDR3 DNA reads TGTGCCAGCAGCTTGGCCGCGACAAGGGGGCTCAATGAGCAGTTCTTC. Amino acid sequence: CASSLAATRGLNEQFF.